The 23 T cell receptor beta chains in this list originate from one sample, sequenced in a study of spatial heterogeneity in lung cancer. Study observations and caveats: Tumoral mutation counts were tracked by counts of expanded intratumoral alpha and beta TCRs.

TCRdb re-derived calls from the 5' RACE reads in MiXCR, one entry per CDR3 protein. The sample carries around 500 distinct CDR3 sequences, around 38% recorded once. These receptors' antigens are unknown. Described time point: sample taken at primary tumor resection. The specimen comprised lung tumor tissue, sampled at surgery. Receptor source: a male donor with early-stage non-small cell lung cancer.

V is TRBV6-1 and J is TRBJ2-2; 8 bases agree with TRBD1. Per germline, CDR1 MNHNS and CDR2 SASEGT. The V gene end was trimmed by 2 bases and the J gene end by 7 bases; junction bases not matched to a gene: 9. The CDR3 has 16 residues. The CDR3 spells CASSERPDRANGELFF. The CDR3 DNA reads TGTGCCAGCAGTGAAAGGCCGGACAGGGCTAACGGGGAGCTGTTTTTT.

CDR3 coding DNA: TGTGCCAGCAGCCCGTCGGGAGGGAGAAGGACAGATACGCAGTATTTT. Protein sequence: CASSPSGGRRTDTQYF. The chain couples TRBV11-2 to TRBJ2-3, with 8 bases matching TRBD2. CDR3 length: 16 amino acids. J was trimmed by 3 bases and V by 5 bases; bases with no gene match: 10. Germline lookup yields CDR1 SGHAT and CDR2 FQNNGV.

Relative to its sample, this clonotype is hyperexpanded. The rearrangement links TRBV5-4 to TRBJ1-1; possible D gene TRBD1, 6 bases. The CDR3 consists of 14 residues. Germline assignment: CDR1 SGHNT and CDR2 YYREEE (reference sequence). V lost 5 bases to trimming and J lost 1 base, with 12 bases between them. The CDR3 here is CASSYPTGNTEAFF. The CDR3 DNA is TGTGCCAGCAGTTACCCGACAGGGAACACTGAAGCTTTCTTT.

By frequency in the sample, this clonotype is large. The chain joins TRBV6-5 to TRBJ1-2, with D hard to call. Germline V gene sequence: CDR1 MNHEY, CDR2 SVGAGI. V dropped 0 bases and J dropped 8 bases, with 13 bases sitting between them. The CDR3 has 14 amino acids. CDR3 in DNA: TGTGCCAGCAGTTACTCGATCCAGCCGGAGGGCTACACCTTC. The encoded protein is CASSYSIQPEGYTF.

The rearrangement joins TRBV6-5 to TRBJ1-6, with D perhaps TRBD1 (5 bases). This CDR3 comprises 14 residues. The V gene's germline CDR1 is MNHEY and CDR2 SVGAGI. V was clipped by 2 bases and J by 7 bases, with 9 bases between them. CDR3 amino acids: CASSYRGGNSPLHF. For the CDR3, the DNA is TGTGCCAGCAGTTACCGGGGGGGGAATTCACCCCTCCACTTT.

This chain connects TRBV20-1 to TRBJ1-4, with D unresolved. Germline assignment: CDR1 DFQATT and CDR2 SNEGSKA (reference sequence). This CDR3 has 14 residues. V was clipped by 2 bases and J by 7 bases, with 14 bases between them. CDR3 amino acids: CSARLPWAPEKLFF. The CDR3 DNA reads as TGCAGTGCTAGACTCCCTTGGGCCCCTGAAAAACTGTTTTTT.

By share, this clonotype counts as hyperexpanded. The J gene is TRBJ2-1, the V gene TRBV7-2; D may be TRBD2 (7 bases). The CDR3 consists of 14 residues. In germline, CDR1 is SGHTA, CDR2 FQGNSA. V was trimmed by 0 bases and J by 7 bases, leaving 10 bases between them. CDR3 sequence: CASSLAGGPNEQFF. CDR3 nucleotides: TGTGCCAGCAGCTTAGCGGGGGGGCCTAATGAGCAGTTCTTC.

The V gene is TRBV7-2, the J gene TRBJ1-1, with 9 positions matching TRBD1. Germline V CDR1 and CDR2: SGHTA, FQGNSA. This CDR3 has 17 residues. J gave up 0 bases and V 3 bases, and 8 bases lay outside the gene matches. The CDR3 region has the DNA TGTGCCAGCAGCTTGGGACAGGGTTGGTATTTGAACACTGAAGCTTTCTTT. As protein: CASSLGQGWYLNTEAFF.

The CDR3 coding sequence is TGTGCCAGCAGTCAGCGGAGGAACAATGAGCAGTTCTTC. Amino acid sequence: CASSQRRNNEQFF. The V gene is TRBV6-2 or TRBV6-3, the J gene TRBJ2-1; tentatively, D is TRBD2 (5 bases). With 5 bases removed from V and 5 bases from J, the gap between germline ends came to 10 bases. In germline, CDR1 is MNHEY, CDR2 SVGEGT. This CDR3 has 13 amino acids.

This clonotype occurred a few times. CDR3 coding DNA: TGTGCCAGCGGACAGGGAGGCAATCAGCCCCAGCATTTT. This encodes CASGQGGNQPQHF. The J gene is TRBJ1-5, the V gene TRBV3-1, with TRBD1 matching 8 bases. This CDR3 has 13 amino acids. The germline V gene has CDR1 LGHDT and CDR2 YNNKEL (reference sequence). Trimming removed 8 bases from V and 2 bases from J; junction bases left unmatched: 2.

The chain recombines TRBV18 with TRBJ1-1; 8 nucleotides agree with TRBD1. Germline loops: CDR1 KGHSH, CDR2 LQKENI. The J segment lost 7 bases and the V segment lost 3 bases, leaving 16 bases of the junction unmatched. This CDR3 region has 17 residues. In DNA, the CDR3 is TGTGCCAGCTCACCCGACCCCATAACAGGGGGAATTGGTGAAGCTTTCTTT. It codes for CASSPDPITGGIGEAFF.

This clonotype was detected only a few times. The CDR3 sequence is CASSLTGKETQYF. The CDR3 nucleotides read TGCGCCAGCAGCTTAACAGGGAAAGAGACCCAGTACTTC. The chain combines TRBV4-3 with TRBJ2-5; possibly TRBD1 for D (6 bases). The germline V and J ends were trimmed by 5 bases and 3 bases, with 10 bases remaining between them. From germline, CDR1 is LGHNA and CDR2 YSLEER. The CDR3 has 13 amino acids.

By frequency in the sample, this clonotype is hyperexpanded. This sequence joins TRBV14 and TRBJ2-7, with 7 bases that match TRBD2. With 4 bases clipped from V and 3 bases from J, the junction kept 3 bases outside the gene matches. The CDR3 covers 13 residues. Germline assignment: CDR1 SGHDN and CDR2 FVKESK. CDR3 DNA: TGTGCCAGCAGCCCCAGGGACTACTACGAGCAGTACTTC. It encodes CASSPRDYYEQYF.

This clonotype is large in the sample. The chain carries TRBV7-8 and TRBJ2-1; the D call may be TRBD1 or TRBD2 (5 bases each). The CDR3 length is 14 residues. Between the trimmed V and J ends, which lost 5 bases and 6 bases, there was a span of 14 bases. Per the germline V gene, CDR1 is SGHVS and CDR2 is FQNEAQ. The CDR3 DNA is TGTGCCAGCAGCACCGGGACCCCTGCCAATGAGCAGTTCTTC. This codes for CASSTGTPANEQFF.

This chain uses TRBV7-2 with TRBJ2-3; no definite D call. CDR3 size: 15 residues. In germline, CDR1 is SGHTA, CDR2 FQGNSA. The V and J ends lost 4 bases and 0 bases respectively, with 11 bases between them. The DNA for the CDR3 is TGTGCCAGCAGCTCACAGCTTTCTAGCACAGATACGCAGTATTTT. Its protein is CASSSQLSSTDTQYF.

The chain carries TRBV20-1 and TRBJ2-7; D might be TRBD2 (6 bases). The CDR3 runs to 15 residues. Germline V gives CDR1 DFQATT, CDR2 SNEGSKA (reference sequence). Trimming left V 5 bases short and J 7 bases short, with 24 bases between. The chain's CDR3 is CSAYEGRQSSEEQYF. The CDR3 coding sequence is TGCAGTGCTTATGAAGGGAGGCAGTCGTCGGAGGAGCAGTACTTC.

Judged by abundance, this clonotype is large. The rearrangement links TRBV19 to TRBJ1-5; D is unresolved. Germline-derived CDR1 and CDR2 are LNHDA and SQIVND (reference sequence). V lost 1 base, J lost 5 bases, and 9 bases lay in between. The CDR3 is 14 residues long. In DNA form, the CDR3 reads TGTGCCAGTAGTATAGGACTGATGTATCAGCCCCAGCATTTT. Translation: CASSIGLMYQPQHF.

The chain is built from TRBV10-3 and TRBJ1-2; D is unresolved. CDR1 ENHRY and CDR2 SYGVKD come from the germline V gene. The V end lost 0 bases, the J end lost 8 bases, and 10 bases lay between the germline ends. This CDR3 spans 13 amino acids. Here the CDR3 reads CAISESSARGYTF. CDR3 coding DNA: TGTGCCATCAGTGAGTCCAGCGCGAGGGGCTACACCTTC.

This sequence joins TRBV6-5 and TRBJ1-1; D ambiguous. The CDR3 is made up of 13 amino acids. CDR1 is MNHEY, CDR2 SVGAGI, per germline. V was trimmed by 6 bases and J by 4 bases, leaving 12 bases between them. In DNA form, the CDR3 reads TGTGCCAGCAGACTCCGGGAGGGCACTGAAGCTTTCTTT. This encodes CASRLREGTEAFF.

The chain uses TRBV14 and TRBJ1-6, with 8 bases that match TRBD1. This CDR3 has 17 amino acids. The trim removed 4 bases at V and 0 bases at J, leaving 5 bases unmatched. Germline CDR1 is SGHDN and CDR2 is FVKESK. CDR3 amino acids: CASSPWTGSSYNSPLHF. Written as DNA, the CDR3 is TGTGCCAGCAGCCCTTGGACAGGGAGCTCCTATAATTCACCCCTCCACTTT.

The chain employs TRBV28 and TRBJ1-6; possibly TRBD1 for D (6 bases). The germline V gene has CDR1 MDHEN and CDR2 SYDVKM. The V end was cut by 7 bases, the J end by 13 bases, with 14 bases between. The CDR3 is 12 amino acids. This CDR3 is CASTNPRGPLHF. CDR3 coding DNA: TGTGCCAGCACCAATCCGAGGGGGCCCCTCCACTTT.

This clonotype was observed a few times. CDR3 region: CASSSPGRGGLNEQFF. CDR3 bases: TGTGCCAGCAGCTCCCCCGGGCGGGGGGGCCTGAATGAGCAGTTCTTC. The chain employs TRBV7-2 and TRBJ2-1; TRBD2 agrees at 9 bases. CDR3 size: 16 residues. Germline-derived CDR1 and CDR2 are SGHTA and FQGNSA. The V gene end was trimmed by 4 bases and the J gene end by 7 bases; junction bases not matched to a gene: 11.

This clonotype came up once. The chain carries TRBV3-1 and TRBJ1-5; D not resolved. The germline V and J ends were trimmed by 0 bases and 4 bases, with 10 bases remaining between them. This CDR3 is 15 amino acids long. Germline V lookup: CDR1 LGHDT, CDR2 YNNKEL (reference sequence). The CDR3 sequence: CASSQDRSVNQPQHF. The DNA of the CDR3 is TGTGCCAGCAGCCAAGATCGCAGCGTGAATCAGCCCCAGCATTTT.